These T cell receptor beta chains were read from a single sample in a study of cytotoxic CD8 clonotypes in ibrutinib-treated CLL. Clones were sequenced by immunoSEQ multiplex PCR, and TCRdb holds only the in-frame ones, with some missing. Of approximately 200,000 clones in the sample, about two thirds were seen once. The sequencing used PBMCs, collected after 24 months of ibrutinib treatment. Every receptor here comes from a human donor with chronic lymphocytic leukemia. CDR3s include the opening cysteine and the closing phenylalanine or tryptophan. Each record gives: clone size, V gene, D gene, J gene, CDR3 protein, CDR3 DNA. A D gene is named only where the DNA matches it firmly. Size tells how often a clone was seen (once, few, many) or the class of an expanded clone, and some rows leave it out.

>once|TRBV4-2|-|TRBJ1-1
CASSQVLSESGAFF
TGTGCCAGCAGCCAAGTACTGTCGGAGTCTGGAGCTTTCTTT
>few|TRBV14|-|TRBJ2-7
CASSQDSRGEQYF
TGTGCCAGCAGCCAAGACTCCAGAGGAGAGCAGTACTTC
>-|TRBV6-7|-|TRBJ2-7
CASSYLCLFGQGSIYEQYF
TGTGCCAGCAGTTATTTGTGCCTTTTTGGGCAGGGTTCTATTTACGAGCAGTACTTC
>few|TRBV27|TRBD1|TRBJ1-2
CASSLTAGGDYGYTF
TGTGCCAGCAGTTTAACGGCAGGGGGGGACTATGGCTACACCTTC
>once|TRBV4-2|TRBD1|TRBJ2-5
CASSQADRGRDETQYF
TGTGCCAGCAGCCAGGCGGACAGGGGGCGCGATGAGACCCAGTACTTC
>few|TRBV4-1|TRBD2|TRBJ2-1
CASSQARLAGAFNEQFF
TGCGCCAGCAGCCAAGCCCGGTTAGCGGGAGCCTTCAATGAGCAGTTCTTC
>-|TRBV28|TRBD2|TRBJ2-3
CASSPVGLTTDTQYF
TGTGCCAGCAGCCCAGTGGGACTAACCACAGATACGCAGTATTTT
>once|TRBV6-1|-|TRBJ1-1
CASSEEVVTEAFF
TGTGCCAGCAGTGAAGAAGTCGTCACTGAAGCTTTCTTT
>-|TRBV2|-|TRBJ2-7
CASRVNYEQYF
TGTGCCAGCAGGGTGAATTACGAGCAGTACTTC
>-|TRBV6-5|-|TRBJ2-5
CASSYGWGIQETQYF
TGTGCCAGCAGTTACGGTTGGGGTATTCAAGAGACCCAGTACTTC
>-|TRBV4-1|-|TRBJ2-7
CASSQDQQGYYEQYF
TGCGCCAGCAGCCAAGATCAGCAGGGATACTACGAGCAGTACTTC
>-|TRBV5-6|TRBD1|TRBJ1-2
CASSWGTGLRYTF
TGTGCCAGCAGCTGGGGGACAGGTCTGCGCTACACCTTC
>-|TRBV19|TRBD2|TRBJ2-1
CASSTIGTSGREEQFF
TGTGCCAGTAGTACGATCGGGACTAGCGGGAGAGAAGAGCAGTTCTTC
>-|TRBV28|TRBD1|TRBJ2-2
CASSSGQGITGELFF
TGTGCCAGCAGCTCGGGACAGGGAATCACCGGGGAGCTGTTTTTT
>-|TRBV27|TRBD2|TRBJ2-2
CASSYLPFGLAGTNTGELFF
TGTGCCAGCAGTTACCTACCGTTCGGACTAGCGGGGACTAACACCGGGGAGCTGTTTTTT
>-|TRBV25-1|TRBD1|TRBJ1-2
CASRSGQGNGYTF
TGTGCCAGCAGGTCTGGACAGGGGAATGGCTACACCTTC
>-|TRBV27|-|TRBJ2-3
CASSLSHNTDTQYF
TGTGCCAGCAGTTTATCGCACAACACAGATACGCAGTATTTT
>-|TRBV25-1|-|TRBJ2-1
CASSEWGLARNEQFF
TGTGCCAGCAGTGAATGGGGGTTAGCACGCAATGAGCAGTTCTTC
>few|TRBV7-3|-|TRBJ1-1
CASSYDRNTEAFF
TGTGCCAGCAGCTATGACAGGAACACTGAAGCTTTCTTT
>-|TRBV6-9|-|TRBJ2-1
CASSYRSGNNEQFF
TGTGCCAGCAGTTATAGGTCTGGTAACAATGAGCAGTTCTTC
>once|TRBV2|TRBD1|TRBJ2-5
CASGEGTGRETQYF
TGTGCCAGCGGAGAAGGGACAGGGCGAGAGACCCAGTACTTC
>few|TRBV10-3|-|TRBJ2-6
CAISQGTGANVLTF
TGTGCCATCAGCCAGGGCACTGGGGCCAACGTCCTGACTTTC
>few|TRBV15|-|TRBJ1-2
CATGAGTIGYTF
TGTGCCACGGGTGCGGGGACCATTGGCTACACCTTC